A single sample is the source of the 28 T cell receptor beta chains below, sequenced in a study of cytomegalovirus exposure and HLA in healthy donors. Use of 60 Vbeta and 13 Jbeta primers characterized the PCR. Some clones are missing from TCRdb's copy, which holds only in-frame ones; the method was immunoSEQ multiplex PCR. The sample includes 55,000 to 80,000 clones, approximately 81% of them seen just once. The sequenced material came from PBMCs. The receptors were gathered from a woman in her twenties or thirties in good health and CMV-seropositive.

The J gene is TRBJ2-2, the V gene TRBV6-5, with D possibly matching TRBD1 (6 bases). Trimming shortened V by 4 bases and J by 5 bases, and 11 bases separated the two germline ends. The CDR3 totals 14 residues. Germline CDR1 MNHEY, CDR2 SVGAGI. The CDR3 DNA reads TGTGCCAGCAGTTTGAGACAGGTGACCGGGGAGCTGTTTTTT. It codes for CASSLRQVTGELFF.

This clone was observed a handful of times. V and J are TRBV6-5 and TRBJ2-7; D possibly corresponds to TRBD1 (5 bases). With 5 bases removed from V and 3 bases from J, the gap between germline ends came to 14 bases. Germline V gene lookup returns CDR1 MNHEY and CDR2 SVGAGI. This CDR3 spans 14 amino acids. CDR3 nucleotides: TGTGCCAGCAGTCCCGACAGCCGAGTCTACGAGCAGTACTTC. Amino acids: CASSPDSRVYEQYF.

This clone has only a few counts. The rearrangement links TRBV11-2 to TRBJ2-1, with 9 bases aligning to TRBD1. The CDR3 sequence is 13 residues long. The germline V gene has CDR1 SGHAT and CDR2 FQNNGV. V lost 5 bases to trimming and J lost 10 bases; unmatched junction nucleotides: 6. DNA of the CDR3: TGTGCCAGCAGCCACTGGACAGGGGTAGAGCAGTTCTTC. This gives the protein CASSHWTGVEQFF.

V gene TRBV9 combines with J gene TRBJ2-7; no firm D call. There are 15 residues in the CDR3. Germline V gene sequence: CDR1 SGDLS, CDR2 YYNGEE. V was trimmed by 0 bases and J by 0 bases, leaving 10 bases between them. CDR3 sequence reads: CASSVGAFSSYEQYF. In nucleotides, the CDR3 is TGTGCCAGCAGCGTAGGAGCCTTTAGCTCCTACGAGCAGTACTTC.

V is TRBV27 and J is TRBJ1-5; tentatively, D is TRBD1 (5 bases). V dropped 3 bases and J dropped 6 bases, with 12 bases sitting between them. Germline V gene data show CDR1 as MNHEY and CDR2 as SMNVEV (reference sequence). The CDR3 runs to 14 residues. CDR3 DNA sequence: TGTGCCAGCAGTTTTCAGGGTCGGGTTCAGCCCCAGCATTTT. Protein: CASSFQGRVQPQHF.

The rearrangement joins TRBV7-6 to TRBJ2-1; D gene ambiguous. Germline CDR1 and CDR2: SGHVS and FNYEAQ. The CDR3 covers 13 residues. V lost 5 bases and J lost 4, with 9 bases in between. The DNA for the CDR3 is TGTGCCAGCAGCGGTCCCGGGTACAATGAGCAGTTCTTC. Amino acids: CASSGPGYNEQFF.

The chain is built from TRBV29-1 and TRBJ2-5; 12 bases agree with TRBD2. The germline V gene encodes CDR1 SQVTM and CDR2 ANQGSEA. The V and J ends lost 6 bases and 4 bases, in that order; junction bases with no gene match: 0. The CDR3 has 12 amino acids. CDR3 coding DNA: TGCAGCGTGGGACTAGCGGGAGAGACCCAGTACTTC. It encodes CSVGLAGETQYF.

The rearrangement links TRBV29-1 to TRBJ2-7; 9 bases are shared with TRBD2. CDR1 is SQVTM and CDR2 is ANQGSEA in the germline V gene. V shed 7 bases and J 0 bases; nucleotides not matched to a gene: 7. The CDR3 contains 14 residues. The CDR3 coding sequence is TGCAGCGCCCGGACTAGCGTAAGCTCCTACGAGCAGTACTTC. Its translation: CSARTSVSSYEQYF.

The J gene is TRBJ1-1, the V gene TRBV6-1; perhaps TRBD1 as D (5 bases). Germline values: CDR1 MNHNS, CDR2 SASEGT. This CDR3 spans 15 amino acids. V was trimmed by 6 bases and J by 1 base, leaving 15 bases between them. The CDR3 sequence is CASRPNFQGNTEAFF. The CDR3 bases are TGTGCCAGCAGACCGAACTTTCAGGGGAACACTGAAGCTTTCTTT.

This clone has a handful of counts. This sequence joins TRBV5-1 and TRBJ1-1; TRBD1 is a possible D gene (5 bases). The CDR3 has 14 residues. Germline CDR1 reads SGHRS; CDR2 reads YFSETQ. Trimming took 4 bases from V and 5 from J, leaving 15 bases between them. The CDR3 protein is CASSLGHLGTEAFF. The CDR3 DNA is TGCGCCAGCAGCCTAGGACACCTGGGGACTGAAGCTTTCTTT.

The V call is TRBV5-4, the J call TRBJ2-3, with 13 bases matching TRBD2. Germline loops: CDR1 SGHNT, CDR2 YYREEE (reference sequence). V gave up 1 base and J gave up 5 bases; unmatched junction bases: 7. The CDR3 length is 17 residues. CDR3 sequence (DNA): TGTGCCAGCAGCTTGCCCGGACTAGCGGGAGTGGTAGATACGCAGTATTTT. This gives the protein CASSLPGLAGVVDTQYF. Supplemented by reference TRBV5-4 and TRBJ2-3, the full variable domain reads ETGVTQSPTHLIKTRGQQVTLRCSSQSGHNTVSWYQQALGQGPQFIFQYYREEENGRGNFPPRFSGLQFPNYSSELNVNALELDDSALYLCASSLPGLAGVVDTQYFGPGTRLTVL.

V gene TRBV6-6 combines with J gene TRBJ2-7; 7 bases are a match to TRBD1. V trimming: 6 bases; J trimming: 0 bases; junction bases outside the gene matches: 8. This CDR3 is built from 15 residues. Germline V gene data show CDR1 as MNHNY and CDR2 as SVGAGI (reference sequence). Here the CDR3 reads CASRRQGGNSYEQYF. CDR3 in DNA: TGTGCCAGCAGGCGACAGGGCGGAAACTCCTACGAGCAGTACTTC.

The chain carries TRBV7-2 and TRBJ1-1; D uncertain. CDR1 and CDR2 (germline): SGHTA, FQGNSA. CDR3 length: 13 amino acids. Trimming stripped 5 bases from V and 4 bases from J, with 11 bases between. CDR3 protein: CASSRGSVTEAFF. In DNA, the CDR3 is TGTGCCAGCAGCAGAGGGTCCGTCACTGAAGCTTTCTTT.

This chain connects TRBV10-1 to TRBJ2-7, with 10 bases fitting TRBD1. The CDR3 totals 15 residues. Per the germline V gene, CDR1 is WNHNN and CDR2 is SYGVQD (reference sequence). The V gene end was trimmed by 5 bases and the J gene end by 5 bases; junction bases not matched to a gene: 9. The CDR3, as DNA: TGCGCCAGCAGTACCGGGACAGGGGACGGCAACGAGCAGTACTTC. The encoded protein is CASSTGTGDGNEQYF.

The rearrangement links TRBV19 to TRBJ1-5, with a weak D call TRBD1 (6 bases). Trimming removed 8 bases from V and 3 bases from J, with 11 bases in between. Germline CDR1 and CDR2: LNHDA and SQIVND (reference sequence). The CDR3 is 13 residues long. CDR3 sequence (DNA): TGTGCCAGTGCAGGGGCCGCCAATCAGCCCCAGCATTTT. It encodes CASAGAANQPQHF.

In its sample, this clone was seen a few times. V is TRBV10-1 and J is TRBJ2-7; tentatively, D is TRBD2 (5 bases). The CDR3 is 15 amino acids. Germline V lookup: CDR1 WNHNN, CDR2 SYGVQD (reference sequence). V was trimmed by 0 bases and J by 5 bases, leaving 14 bases between them. CDR3 DNA: TGCGCCAGCAGTGAGTCGCGGGCGTTCGGGAACGAGCAGTACTTC. Translated: CASSESRAFGNEQYF.

The gene calls are TRBV18 and TRBJ1-1, with 7 bases identical to TRBD1. The CDR3 runs 15 residues. V was clipped by 6 bases and J by 1 base; unmatched bases: 8. Germline CDR1 reads KGHSH; CDR2 reads LQKENI. CDR3 in amino acids: CASSGQANSNTEAFF. The CDR3 nucleotides are TGTGCCAGCTCTGGACAGGCCAATTCGAACACTGAAGCTTTCTTT.

About this clone itself: Other DNA sequences within the sample encode an identical CDR3. The V gene is TRBV4-1, the J gene TRBJ2-1, with unresolved D. The CDR3 runs 13 residues. CDR1 MGHRA and CDR2 YSYEKL come from the germline V gene. The ends were cut back, 1 base at V and 2 bases at J, with 3 bases in the middle. The CDR3 sequence: CASSQGTYNEQFF. The DNA for the CDR3 is TGCGCCAGCAGCCAAGGTACCTACAATGAGCAGTTCTTC.

The rearrangement joins TRBV13 to TRBJ2-3; 11 bases line up with TRBD1. Looked up from germline, CDR1 is PRHDT and CDR2 is FYEKMQ (reference sequence). V lost 7 bases, J lost 7 bases, and 22 bases stayed unmatched. CDR3 length: 19 amino acids. The CDR3 DNA is TGTGCCAGCATGGGGACAGGGGGTCCTTTTACGGCGGGAGATCATACGCAGTATTTT. It yields the protein CASMGTGGPFTAGDHTQYF.

This sequence joins TRBV28 and TRBJ1-1; D uncertain. Germline V gene data show CDR1 as MDHEN and CDR2 as SYDVKM. This CDR3 is 14 amino acids long. Trimming took off 6 bases at V and 1 base at J, with 12 bases between the two ends. The DNA of the CDR3 is TGTGCCAGCAGCCTACGACACCGGAACACTGAAGCTTTCTTT. This translates into CASSLRHRNTEAFF. Combining the CDR3 with reference TRBV28 and TRBJ1-1 gives the whole variable domain DVKVTQSSRYLVKRTGEKVFLECVQDMDHENMFWYRQDPGLGLRLIYFSYDVKMKEKGDIPEGYSVSREKKERFSLILESASTNQTSMYLCASSLRHRNTEAFFGQGTRLTVV.

This clone was picked up one time. This rearrangement joins TRBV25-1 to TRBJ2-5; D is possibly TRBD1 (5 bases). Germline-derived CDR1 and CDR2 are MGHDK and SYGVNS. CDR3 length: 13 residues. The V end was cut by 3 bases, the J end by 5 bases, with 10 bases between. CDR3: CASSEPGSETQYF. The CDR3 DNA is TGTGCCAGCAGTGAGCCAGGGTCGGAGACCCAGTACTTC.

This chain uses TRBV5-6 with TRBJ2-7, with TRBD2 identical over 10 bases. The germline CDR1 and CDR2 sequences are SGHDT and YYEEEE. This CDR3 has 14 amino acids. V was clipped by 4 bases and J by 5 bases; unmatched bases: 6. CDR3 loop: CASSSPSGSNEQYF. CDR3 nucleotide sequence: TGTGCCAGCAGCAGCCCTAGCGGGAGCAACGAGCAGTACTTC.

V and J are TRBV15 and TRBJ1-5; 7 bases align to TRBD1. Germline CDR1 LNHNV, CDR2 YYDKDF (reference sequence). With V trimmed by 8 bases and J by 3 bases, 10 bases remained unmatched. The CDR3 has 15 amino acids. For the CDR3, the DNA is TGTGCCACCTCTAGTTACAGGGGCACCAATCAGCCCCAGCATTTT. It is translated as CATSSYRGTNQPQHF.

The J gene is TRBJ2-7, the V gene TRBV15, with D possibly matching TRBD2 (6 bases). Germline V lookup: CDR1 LNHNV, CDR2 YYDKDF (reference sequence). The CDR3 covers 14 residues. Between the trimmed V and J ends, which lost 0 bases and 3 bases, there was a span of 9 bases. The CDR3 loop reads CATSREWTNYEQYF. CDR3 bases: TGTGCCACCAGCAGAGAGTGGACTAACTACGAGCAGTACTTC.

This chain uses TRBV5-4 with TRBJ1-2, with no clear D. V lost 5 bases and J lost 4, with 9 bases in between. Germline V gives CDR1 SGHNT, CDR2 YYREEE (reference sequence). The CDR3 consists of 12 residues. CDR3 nucleotide sequence: TGTGCCAGCAGGGAGTCGGGCTATGGCTACACCTTC. It yields the protein CASRESGYGYTF.

The rearrangement uses TRBV19 and TRBJ2-7; TRBD2 matches at 12 bases. V trimming: 6 bases; J trimming: 7 bases; junction bases outside the gene matches: 10. The germline V gene has CDR1 LNHDA and CDR2 SQIVND (reference sequence). The CDR3 extends over 15 amino acids. This CDR3 reads CASSLTSGRPLEQYF. CDR3 nucleotide sequence: TGTGCCAGTAGCTTGACTAGCGGGAGACCGTTGGAGCAGTACTTC.

The gene calls are TRBV30 and TRBJ2-7; weak D call: TRBD2 (5 bases). V lost 2 bases and J 4 bases, leaving 21 bases between the germline ends. Germline V CDR1 and CDR2: GTSNPN, SVGIG (reference sequence). The CDR3 has 16 residues. Here the CDR3 DNA reads TGTGCCTGGAGTATACGGGGAATTGAGGGCGTTTACGAGCAGTACTTC. Translating it yields CAWSIRGIEGVYEQYF.

The chain combines TRBV4-2 with TRBJ1-3; 9 positions agree with TRBD1. Germline V gene lookup returns CDR1 LGHNA and CDR2 YNFKEQ. The CDR3 loop spans 16 amino acids. After removal of 2 bases from V and 1 base from J, the junction contained 3 bases not matched to a gene. CDR3 residues: CASSQPGQGSGNTIYF. The CDR3, as DNA: TGTGCCAGCAGCCAACCGGGACAGGGATCTGGAAACACCATATATTTT.